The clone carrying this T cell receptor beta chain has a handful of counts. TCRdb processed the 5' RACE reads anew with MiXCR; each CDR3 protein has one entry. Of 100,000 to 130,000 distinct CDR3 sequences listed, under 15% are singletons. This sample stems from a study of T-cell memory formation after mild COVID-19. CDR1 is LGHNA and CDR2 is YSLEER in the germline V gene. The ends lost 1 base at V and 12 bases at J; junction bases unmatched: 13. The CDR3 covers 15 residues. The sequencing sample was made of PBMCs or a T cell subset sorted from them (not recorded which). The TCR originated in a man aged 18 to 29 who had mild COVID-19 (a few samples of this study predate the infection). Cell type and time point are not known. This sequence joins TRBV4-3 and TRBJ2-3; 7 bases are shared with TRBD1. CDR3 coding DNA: TGCGCCAGCAGCCAAGTCCTGGGGGACAGCGCGATACAGTATTTT. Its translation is CASSQVLGDSAIQYF.